The sequence of this TCR beta chain was determined in a study of T-cell reconstitution after alpha-beta-depleted transplantation in children listed by TCRdb under 2016. With respect to the entire study: T-cell immune reconstitution after TCRalphabeta/CD19-depleted allogeneic hematopoietic cell transplantation in children was quantitatively tracked in the study by means of TCR repertoire profiling.

As regards this clonotype: Its recognized antigen is unknown. No much larger clone exists at a distance of one base, and base qualities are not known.

V ends up 1 base short and J 5 bases short, with an unmatched junction base count of 7. Based on the germline V gene, the CDR1 and CDR2 sequences are LGHNA and YSLEER. Inclusive of the bounding cysteine and phenylalanine, the CDR3 is 15 residues long. Of the read, only the CDR3 DNA is kept; its 45 bases are in frame from base 1. The method behind the library was PCR. TCRdb shows the sequencer as Illumina HiSeq 2500. Molecular barcoding was employed in the preparation of TCR libraries, with unique molecular identifiers being used to normalize TCRbeta repertoire quantification. The public reads were quality trimmed at Q25 with fastp and then assembled into clones with MiXCR by TCRdb, keeping productive beta chains. Here each entry gathers all rows of one CDR3 protein and keeps the most common genes and DNA. For this sample there are about 610,000 distinct CDR3 sequences; roughly a tenth appear just once. The ten biggest clones cover less than 5% of the sample.

Here the sequenced sample was PBMCs from the stem cell graft donor, taken from the stem cell graft. The chain was built from TRBV4-3 and TRBJ2-5; the junction holds 7 bases that match TRBD1. This receptor was taken from a human donor who donated a stem cell graft to a child with acute myeloid leukemia. The DNA is as follows: TGCGCCAGCAGCCAAGGGACAGGTCTGTGGGAGACCCAGTACTTC. Its coded protein is CASSQGTGLWETQYF.